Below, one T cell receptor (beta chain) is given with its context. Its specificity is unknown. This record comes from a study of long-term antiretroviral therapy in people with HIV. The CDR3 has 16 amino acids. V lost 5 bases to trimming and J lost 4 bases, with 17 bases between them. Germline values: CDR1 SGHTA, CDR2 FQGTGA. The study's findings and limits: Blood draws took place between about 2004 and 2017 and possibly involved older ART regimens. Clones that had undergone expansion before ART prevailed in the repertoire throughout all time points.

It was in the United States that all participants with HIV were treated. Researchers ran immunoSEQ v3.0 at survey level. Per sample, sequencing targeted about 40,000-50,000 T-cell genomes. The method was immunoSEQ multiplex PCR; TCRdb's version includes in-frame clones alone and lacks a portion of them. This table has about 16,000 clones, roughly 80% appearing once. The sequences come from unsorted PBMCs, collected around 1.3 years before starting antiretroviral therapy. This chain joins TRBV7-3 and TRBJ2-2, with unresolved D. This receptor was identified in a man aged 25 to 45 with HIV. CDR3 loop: CASSQSLGWGTGELFF. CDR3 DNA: TGTGCCAGCAGCCAGAGTCTTGGGTGGGGCACCGGGGAGCTGTTTTTT. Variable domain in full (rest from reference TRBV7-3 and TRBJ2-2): GAGVSQTPSNKVTEKGKYVELRCDPISGHTALYWYRQSLGQGPEFLIYFQGTGAADDSGLPNDRFFAVRPEGSVSTLKIQRTERGDSAVYLCASSQSLGWGTGELFFGEGSRLTVL.